These 17 T cell receptor beta chains originate from one sample sequenced in a study of shared clonotypes between healthy human individuals. The table came from immunoSEQ multiplex PCR; TCRdb's copy has only in-frame clones and leaves some out. This sample yields some 2.3 million clones, of which approximately 93% are seen a single time; roughly 0.36% belongs to the top ten. Sequencing was performed on naive CD4+ T cells from PBMCs. Sample subset: CD45RA+ positively selected. Receptor source: a man in his late teens or twenties in good health. Some clones in this sample may be carry-over from other donors' samples.

The J gene is TRBJ2-3, the V gene TRBV4-1, with 13 bases aligning to TRBD2. The CDR3 runs to 17 residues. V was clipped by 6 bases and J by 5 bases; unmatched bases: 11. Germline V CDR1 and CDR2: MGHRA, YSYEKL. In nucleotides, the CDR3 is TGCGCCAGCAGACTAGCGGGAGGGCCCGGCTCACAAGATACGCAGTATTTT. It codes for CASRLAGGPGSQDTQYF.

The rearrangement uses TRBV5-1 and TRBJ1-2; D is unclear. V was shortened by 5 bases and J by 9 bases, with 20 bases between the two germline ends. This CDR3 is 14 amino acids long. Germline V lookup: CDR1 SGHRS, CDR2 YFSETQ. CDR3 bases: TGCGCCAGCAGTCCTCTGGGTATCTCCGGAAGCTACACCTTC. The encoded protein is CASSPLGISGSYTF.

The chain has TRBV28 and TRBJ2-7, with 8 bases matching TRBD2. The CDR3 contains 14 residues. The germline gives CDR1 MDHEN, CDR2 SYDVKM. J was trimmed by 2 bases and V by 7 bases; bases with no gene match: 7. The CDR3 coding sequence is TGTGCCAGCATGCAGACTAGCGACACCTACGAGCAGTACTTC. Translating it yields CASMQTSDTYEQYF.

The chain couples TRBV25-1 to TRBJ2-1; D possibly corresponds to TRBD2 (5 bases). The V gene lost 4 bases and the J gene lost 0 bases, with 19 bases spanning the gap. There are 18 residues in the CDR3. The V gene's germline CDR1 is MGHDK and CDR2 SYGVNS. The CDR3 region is CASSGRAGLSDSYNEQFF. CDR3 bases: TGTGCCAGCAGTGGTAGGGCGGGCCTGTCGGACTCCTACAATGAGCAGTTCTTC.

This clone has only one observation. The J gene is TRBJ2-1, the V gene TRBV6-1; 7 bases line up with TRBD1. This CDR3 has 13 residues. Germline lookup yields CDR1 MNHNS and CDR2 SASEGT. Unmatched junction bases numbered 6, after V lost 7 bases and J lost 6 bases. The CDR3 DNA reads TGTGCCAGCACCGGACAGGTTCTCAATGAGCAGTTCTTC. Translated: CASTGQVLNEQFF.

This clone was seen only a few times. The chain couples TRBV14 to TRBJ1-5; possible D gene TRBD1, 6 bases. Deletions cut 5 bases from V and 6 bases from J, with 17 bases between. The CDR3 is 15 residues long. Germline CDR1 SGHDN, CDR2 FVKESK. The CDR3 DNA reads as TGTGCCAGCAGCAAGCAGAACAGGGTTAGTCAGCCCCAGCATTTT. As protein: CASSKQNRVSQPQHF.

This chain connects TRBV11-3 to TRBJ2-1; D might be TRBD1 (5 bases). There are 14 residues in the CDR3. Germline CDR1 and CDR2: SGHNT and YENEEA. V was clipped by 4 bases and J by 10 bases, with 17 bases between them. This CDR3 is CASSSYAKGEEQFF. The CDR3 coding sequence is TGTGCCAGCAGCTCCTACGCAAAAGGGGAAGAGCAGTTCTTC.

This rearrangement joins TRBV4-1 to TRBJ2-3; 10 bases align to TRBD2. V lost 2 bases to trimming and J lost 9 bases; unmatched junction nucleotides: 8. This CDR3 is built from 15 residues. CDR1 MGHRA and CDR2 YSYEKL come from the germline V gene. This CDR3 is CASSQTQVLAGTQYF. CDR3 coding DNA: TGCGCCAGCAGCCAAACCCAAGTACTAGCGGGAACGCAGTATTTT.

With respect to this clone: Other DNA sequences from this sample encode an identical CDR3 as well. The V and J genes are TRBV20-1 and TRBJ1-2, with D possibly matching TRBD1 (5 bases). This CDR3 is built from 11 residues. The germline V gene encodes CDR1 DFQATT and CDR2 SNEGSKA (reference sequence). Trimming pared 7 bases from V and 4 bases from J, leaving 10 bases between. The CDR3 region is CSGGGAYGYTF. The CDR3 DNA is TGCAGTGGGGGGGGAGCCTATGGCTACACCTTC.

Note on this clone: The sample has other DNA sequences that encode this CDR3 too. This chain connects TRBV10-3 to TRBJ2-2; no definite D call. The germline gives CDR1 ENHRY, CDR2 SYGVKD. Deletions cut 3 bases from V and 5 bases from J, with 4 bases between. The CDR3 covers 12 residues. The CDR3 coding sequence is TGTGCCATCAGTGAAGGGACCGGGGAGCTGTTTTTT. Its protein product is CAISEGTGELFF.

This clone was recorded once. The identical CDR3 is also encoded by other nucleotide sequences in the sample. The J gene is TRBJ1-1, the V gene TRBV11-3; 8 nucleotides line up with TRBD1. The CDR3 sequence is 13 residues long. In germline, CDR1 is SGHNT, CDR2 YENEEA. The ends lost 1 base at V and 5 bases at J; junction bases unmatched: 0. DNA for the CDR3: TGTGCCAGCAGCTTAGGGACAGGGACTGAAGCTTTCTTT. Protein sequence: CASSLGTGTEAFF. Looking up the rest from reference TRBV11-3 and TRBJ1-1 gives the full variable domain: EAGVVQSPRYKIIEKKQPVAFWCNPISGHNTLYWYLQNLGQGPELLIRYENEEAVDDSQLPKDRFSAERLKGVDSTLKIQPAELGDSAVYLCASSLGTGTEAFFGQGTRLTVV.

The J gene is TRBJ2-1, the V gene TRBV7-2; 9 bases map to TRBD1. Unmatched junction bases numbered 6, after V lost 2 bases and J lost 4 bases. There are 16 residues in the CDR3. In germline, CDR1 is SGHTA, CDR2 FQGNSA. CDR3 protein: CASSLMGQGFYNEQFF. The CDR3 region has the DNA TGTGCCAGCAGCTTAATGGGACAGGGCTTTTACAATGAGCAGTTCTTC.

This chain links TRBV6-1 with TRBJ2-1; the D gene is possibly TRBD2 (6 bases). This CDR3 is built from 14 residues. Trimming took off 8 bases at V and 5 bases at J, with 16 bases between the two ends. Germline CDR1 and CDR2: MNHNS and SASEGT. DNA of the CDR3: TGTGCCAGCCTCAGCGGGTGGGCGGACAATGAGCAGTTCTTC. Residues: CASLSGWADNEQFF.

V and J are TRBV19 and TRBJ2-1; D unclear. The germline V gene has CDR1 LNHDA and CDR2 SQIVND (reference sequence). The CDR3 loop spans 14 amino acids. V was pared by 3 bases and J by 7 bases, with 13 bases between. CDR3 amino acids: CASSILGPGNEQFF. CDR3 nucleotide sequence: TGTGCCAGTAGTATCTTGGGTCCCGGGAATGAGCAGTTCTTC.

This clone was picked up one time. In DNA form, the CDR3 reads TGTGCCAGCAGCGCGTTTACGGGACAGGGGGGCCCTGAAGCTTTCTTT. This sequence encodes CASSAFTGQGGPEAFF. The V and J genes are TRBV5-4 and TRBJ1-1, with 11 bases that match TRBD1. The trim removed 4 bases at V and 6 bases at J, leaving 11 bases unmatched. Germline CDR1 and CDR2: SGHNT and YYREEE (reference sequence). The CDR3 consists of 16 residues.

This chain uses TRBV6-5 with TRBJ2-5, with a weak D call TRBD2 (5 bases). Germline V gene lookup returns CDR1 MNHEY and CDR2 SVGAGI. The CDR3 extends over 15 amino acids. V dropped 2 bases and J dropped 9 bases, with 19 bases sitting between them. The CDR3 loop is CASSYNRKLVSPQYF. As DNA, the CDR3 is TGTGCCAGCAGTTACAATCGGAAACTAGTTAGTCCCCAGTACTTC.

Comments on this clone: In the same sample, other DNA sequences code for this CDR3. The rearrangement joins TRBV11-3 to TRBJ2-2; D is unclear. V was cut by 0 bases and J by 3 bases, with 5 bases left in between. The CDR3 has 14 residues. Germline lookup yields CDR1 SGHNT and CDR2 YENEEA. The CDR3 spells CASSLDRDTGELFF. CDR3 in DNA: TGTGCCAGCAGCTTAGATAGGGACACCGGGGAGCTGTTTTTT.